The 3 T cell receptor beta chains below come from one sample, sequenced in a study of blood T cells in healthy people across ages. Primed by a sample-barcoded 5' primer and a J-beta primer mix, a second PCR proceeded for 7 to 11 cycles. TCRdb recomputed calls from the 5' RACE reads with MiXCR, one row per CDR3 protein. The table shows some 900,000 distinct CDR3 sequences, with 48% occurring only once. Sequencing was done on a sample of blood. Receptors were obtained from a man in his thirties or forties in good health.

This clonotype was recorded at least ten times. V is TRBV7-2 and J is TRBJ2-7; 9 nucleotides line up with TRBD1. Germline V gene sequence: CDR1 SGHTA, CDR2 FQGNSA. The V gene end was trimmed by 5 bases and the J gene end by 4 bases; junction bases not matched to a gene: 9. This CDR3 region has 15 residues. The CDR3 sequence: CASSRRQGGLYEQYF. CDR3 nucleotide sequence: TGTGCCAGCAGCAGACGACAGGGGGGCTTATACGAGCAGTACTTC.

As regards this clonotype: A single base separates this from a much larger clone, so it may be a read error. The V gene is TRBV7-9, the J gene TRBJ1-2; D not resolved. Germline V CDR1 and CDR2: SEHNR, FQNEAQ (reference sequence). This CDR3 contains 13 residues. This CDR3 is CTSSLAGSYGYTF. As DNA, the CDR3 is TGTACCAGCAGCTTAGCGGGCAGCTATGGCTACACCTTC. The whole variable domain, remainder taken from reference TRBV7-9 and TRBJ1-2, is DTGVSQNPRHKITKRGQNVTFRCDPISEHNRLYWYRQTLGQGPEFLTYFQNEAQLEKSRLLSDRFSAERPKGSFSTLEIQRTEQGDSAMYLCTSSLAGSYGYTFGSGTRLTVV.

Comment on this clonotype: Given a much more abundant clone one base away, this may be a read error. This rearrangement joins TRBV5-1 to TRBJ2-7; 10 bases match TRBD1. V lost 7 bases to trimming and J lost 7 bases; unmatched junction nucleotides: 11. From germline, CDR1 is SGHRS and CDR2 YFSETQ. CDR3 size: 14 residues. CDR3 coding DNA: TGCGCCAGCGCAGACAGGGGGCTCTACAATGAGCAGTACTTC. Encoded protein: CASADRGLYNEQYF.